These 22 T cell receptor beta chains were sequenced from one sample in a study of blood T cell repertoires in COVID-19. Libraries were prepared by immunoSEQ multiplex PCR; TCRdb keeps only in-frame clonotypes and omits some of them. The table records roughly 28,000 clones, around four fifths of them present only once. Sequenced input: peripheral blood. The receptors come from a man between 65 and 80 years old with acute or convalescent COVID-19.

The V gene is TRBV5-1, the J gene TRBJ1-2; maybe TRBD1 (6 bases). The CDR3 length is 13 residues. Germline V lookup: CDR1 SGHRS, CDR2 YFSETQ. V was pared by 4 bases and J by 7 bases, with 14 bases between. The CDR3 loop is CASSPGGAGGYTF. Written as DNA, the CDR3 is TGCGCCAGCAGCCCCGGGGGGGCGGGTGGCTACACCTTC.

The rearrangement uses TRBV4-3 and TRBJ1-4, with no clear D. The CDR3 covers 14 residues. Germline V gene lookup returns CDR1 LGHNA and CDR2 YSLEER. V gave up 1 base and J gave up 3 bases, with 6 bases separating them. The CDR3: CASSQVRANEKLFF. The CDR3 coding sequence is TGCGCCAGCAGCCAAGTCCGTGCTAATGAAAAACTGTTTTTT.

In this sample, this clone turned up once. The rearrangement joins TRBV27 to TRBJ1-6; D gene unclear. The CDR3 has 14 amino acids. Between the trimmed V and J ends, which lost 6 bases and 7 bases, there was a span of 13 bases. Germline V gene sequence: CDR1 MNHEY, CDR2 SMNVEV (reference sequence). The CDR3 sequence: CASSQRPRNSPLHF. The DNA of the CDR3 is TGTGCCAGCAGCCAGCGGCCCAGAAATTCACCCCTCCACTTT.

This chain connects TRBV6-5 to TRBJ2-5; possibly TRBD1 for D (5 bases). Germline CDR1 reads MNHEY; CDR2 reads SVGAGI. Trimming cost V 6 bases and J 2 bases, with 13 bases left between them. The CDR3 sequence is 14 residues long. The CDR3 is CASRVQVEQETQYF. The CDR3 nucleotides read TGTGCCAGCAGGGTACAGGTGGAACAAGAGACCCAGTACTTC.

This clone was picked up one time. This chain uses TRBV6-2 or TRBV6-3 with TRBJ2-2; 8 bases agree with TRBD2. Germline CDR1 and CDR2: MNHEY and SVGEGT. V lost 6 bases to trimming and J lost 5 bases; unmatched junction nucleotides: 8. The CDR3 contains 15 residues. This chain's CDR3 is CASSPAGVWTGELFF. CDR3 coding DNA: TGTGCCAGCAGCCCAGCGGGAGTGTGGACCGGGGAGCTGTTTTTT.

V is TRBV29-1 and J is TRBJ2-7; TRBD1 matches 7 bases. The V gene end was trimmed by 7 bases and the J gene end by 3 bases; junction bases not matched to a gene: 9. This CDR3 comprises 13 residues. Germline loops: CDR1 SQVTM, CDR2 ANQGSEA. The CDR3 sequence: CSARQGLDYEQYF. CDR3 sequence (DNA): TGCAGCGCACGACAGGGCTTGGACTACGAGCAGTACTTC.

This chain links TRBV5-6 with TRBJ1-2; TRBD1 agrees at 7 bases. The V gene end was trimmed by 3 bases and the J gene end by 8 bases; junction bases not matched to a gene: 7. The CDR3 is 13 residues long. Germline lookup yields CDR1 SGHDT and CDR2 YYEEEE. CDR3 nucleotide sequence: TGTGCCAGCAGCTCGCCTGACAGGGAAGGCTACACCTTC. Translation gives CASSSPDREGYTF.

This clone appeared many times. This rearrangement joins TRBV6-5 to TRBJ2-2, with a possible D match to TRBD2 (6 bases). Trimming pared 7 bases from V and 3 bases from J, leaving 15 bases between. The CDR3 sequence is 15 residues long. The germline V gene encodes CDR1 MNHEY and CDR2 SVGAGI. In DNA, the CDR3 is TGTGCCAGCAAAACGGGAGAGGTCGACACCGGGGAGCTGTTTTTT. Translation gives CASKTGEVDTGELFF.

The CDR3 nucleotides read TGTGCCAGTACTAACTCCTATAGCAATCAGCCCCAGCATTTT. Its protein is CASTNSYSNQPQHF. This chain connects TRBV19 to TRBJ1-5; D not certain. This CDR3 spans 14 amino acids. With 7 bases removed from V and 0 bases from J, the gap between germline ends came to 10 bases. Per the germline V gene, CDR1 is LNHDA and CDR2 is SQIVND (reference sequence).

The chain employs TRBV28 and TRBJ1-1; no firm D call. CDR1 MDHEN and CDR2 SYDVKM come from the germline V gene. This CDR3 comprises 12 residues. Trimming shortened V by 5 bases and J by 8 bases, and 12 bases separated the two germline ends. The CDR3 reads CASSRPVGEAFF. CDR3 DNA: TGTGCCAGCAGTAGGCCAGTGGGCGAAGCTTTCTTT.

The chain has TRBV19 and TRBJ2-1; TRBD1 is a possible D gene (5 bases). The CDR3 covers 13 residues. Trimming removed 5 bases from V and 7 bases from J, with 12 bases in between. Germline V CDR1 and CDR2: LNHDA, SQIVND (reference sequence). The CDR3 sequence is CASSHDRSNEQFF. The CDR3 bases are TGTGCCAGTAGTCACGACAGATCAAATGAGCAGTTCTTC.

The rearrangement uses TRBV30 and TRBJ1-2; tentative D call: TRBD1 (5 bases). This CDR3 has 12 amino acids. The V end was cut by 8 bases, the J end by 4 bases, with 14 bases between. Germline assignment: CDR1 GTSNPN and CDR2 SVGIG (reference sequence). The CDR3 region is CAGSPRAYGYTF. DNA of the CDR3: TGTGCCGGTAGTCCCAGGGCCTATGGCTACACCTTC.

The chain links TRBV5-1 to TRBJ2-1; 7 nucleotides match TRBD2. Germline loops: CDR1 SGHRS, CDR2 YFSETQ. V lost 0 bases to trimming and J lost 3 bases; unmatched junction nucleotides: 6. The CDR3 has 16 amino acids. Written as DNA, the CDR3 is TGCGCCAGCAGCTTGGCTGCGGGAGAGGGCTACAATGAGCAGTTCTTC. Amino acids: CASSLAAGEGYNEQFF.

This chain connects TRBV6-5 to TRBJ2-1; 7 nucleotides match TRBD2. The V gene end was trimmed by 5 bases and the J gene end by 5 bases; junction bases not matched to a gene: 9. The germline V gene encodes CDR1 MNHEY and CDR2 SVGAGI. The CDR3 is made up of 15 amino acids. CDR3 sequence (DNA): TGTGCCAGCAGTACCCAGACTAGCTTGAACAATGAGCAGTTCTTC. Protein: CASSTQTSLNNEQFF.

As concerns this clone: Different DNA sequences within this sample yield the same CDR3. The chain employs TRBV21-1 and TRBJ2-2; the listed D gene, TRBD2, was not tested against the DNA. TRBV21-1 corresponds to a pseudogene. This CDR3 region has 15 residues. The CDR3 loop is CASSTLAEHRGELFF. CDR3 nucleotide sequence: TGTGCCAGCAGCACCCTAGCGGAGCACCGCGGGGAGCTGTTTTTT.

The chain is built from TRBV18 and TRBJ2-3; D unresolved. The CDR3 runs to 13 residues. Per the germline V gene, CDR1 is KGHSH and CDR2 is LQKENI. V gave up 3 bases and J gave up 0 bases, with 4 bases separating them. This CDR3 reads CASSPSSTDTQYF. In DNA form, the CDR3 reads TGTGCCAGCTCACCCTCCAGCACAGATACGCAGTATTTT.

DNA of the CDR3: TGTGCCAGCAGTGGCCGCTCAATAACCTACGAGCAGTACTTC. Its translation: CASSGRSITYEQYF. The chain recombines TRBV6-2 or TRBV6-3 with TRBJ2-7, with D unclear. The germline gives CDR1 MNHEY, CDR2 SVGEGT. The CDR3 spans 14 residues. V gave up 5 bases and J gave up 2 bases, with 13 bases separating them.

CDR3 bases: TGTGCCAGCTCACCAGGAGCGGATCAGCCCCAGCATTTT. Translation: CASSPGADQPQHF. V is TRBV18 and J is TRBJ1-5, with D unclear. Trimming took off 2 bases at V and 5 bases at J, with 7 bases between the two ends. The CDR3 length is 13 residues. In germline, CDR1 is KGHSH, CDR2 LQKENI. The full variable domain, rest sourced from reference TRBV18 and TRBJ1-5, is NAGVMQNPRHLVRRRGQEARLRCSPMKGHSHVYWYRQLPEEGLKFMVYLQKENIIDESGMPKERFSAEFPKEGPSILRIQQVVRGDSAAYFCASSPGADQPQHFGDGTRLSIL.

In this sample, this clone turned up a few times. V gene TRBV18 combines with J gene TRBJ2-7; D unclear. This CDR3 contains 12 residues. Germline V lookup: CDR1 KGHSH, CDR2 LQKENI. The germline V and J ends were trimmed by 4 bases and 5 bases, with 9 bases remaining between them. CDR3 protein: CASSQGGDEQYF. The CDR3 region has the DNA TGTGCCAGCTCACAAGGCGGAGACGAGCAGTACTTC. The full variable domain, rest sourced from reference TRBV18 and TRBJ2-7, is NAGVMQNPRHLVRRRGQEARLRCSPMKGHSHVYWYRQLPEEGLKFMVYLQKENIIDESGMPKERFSAEFPKEGPSILRIQQVVRGDSAAYFCASSQGGDEQYFGPGTRLTVT.

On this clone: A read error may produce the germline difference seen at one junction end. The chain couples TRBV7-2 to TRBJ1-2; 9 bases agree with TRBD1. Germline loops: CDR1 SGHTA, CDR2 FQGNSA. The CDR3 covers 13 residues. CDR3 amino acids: CASRLGTGKGYTF. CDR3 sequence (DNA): TGTGCCAGCAGATTAGGGACAGGGAAGGGCTACACCTTC.

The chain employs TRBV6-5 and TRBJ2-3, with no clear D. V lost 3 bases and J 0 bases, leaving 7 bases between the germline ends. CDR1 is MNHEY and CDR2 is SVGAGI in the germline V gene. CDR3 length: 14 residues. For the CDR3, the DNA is TGTGCCAGCAGTTATGGAGTGAGCACAGATACGCAGTATTTT. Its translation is CASSYGVSTDTQYF.

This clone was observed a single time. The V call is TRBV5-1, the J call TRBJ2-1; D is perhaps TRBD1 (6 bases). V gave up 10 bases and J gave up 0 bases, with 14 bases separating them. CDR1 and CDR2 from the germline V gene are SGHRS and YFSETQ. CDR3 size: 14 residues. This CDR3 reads CASRGGSSYNEQFF. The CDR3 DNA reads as TGCGCCTCCAGGGGCGGAAGCTCCTACAATGAGCAGTTCTTC.